Below are 23 T cell receptor beta chains sequenced from a single sample in a study of shared clonotypes between healthy human individuals. The table came from immunoSEQ multiplex PCR; TCRdb's copy has only in-frame clones and leaves some out. The table lists about 680,000 clones, about 80% of them singletons. What was sequenced was memory CD4+ T cells sorted from blood. Subset: CD45RA-negative fraction. These receptors were taken from a woman aged 30 to 39 in good health.

CDR3 coding DNA: TGTGCCAGTAGGATCCGGGGCCTAGGGGATACGCAGTATTTT. This sequence encodes CASRIRGLGDTQYF. This chain joins TRBV19 and TRBJ2-3, with D perhaps TRBD1 or TRBD2 (5 bases each). From germline, CDR1 is LNHDA and CDR2 SQIVND (reference sequence). The CDR3 consists of 14 residues. The ends were cut back, 6 bases at V and 6 bases at J, with 16 bases in the middle.

Only a few counts were recorded for this clone. The chain carries TRBV5-6 and TRBJ2-2; D possibly matches TRBD1 or TRBD2 (5 bases each). CDR1 and CDR2 from the germline V gene are SGHDT and YYEEEE. The CDR3 has 16 amino acids. Trimming removed 5 bases from V and 6 bases from J, with 20 bases in between. The DNA of the CDR3 is TGTGCCAGCAGGCCCTCGGGGTGGAAAGGGGCCGGGGAGCTGTTTTTT. It translates to CASRPSGWKGAGELFF.

The chain has TRBV5-5 and TRBJ2-3, with TRBD2 identical over 11 bases. V lost 6 bases to trimming and J lost 3 bases; unmatched junction nucleotides: 6. Germline V CDR1 and CDR2: SGHKS, YYEKEE (reference sequence). CDR3 length equals 15 residues. The DNA for the CDR3 is TGTGCCAGCAACCCGACTAGCGGGGTTACAGATACGCAGTATTTT. Amino acid sequence: CASNPTSGVTDTQYF.

This chain uses TRBV5-1 with TRBJ2-7; 11 nucleotides agree with TRBD1. Trimming removed 4 bases from V and 0 bases from J; junction bases left unmatched: 6. CDR1 is SGHRS and CDR2 is YFSETQ in the germline V gene. This CDR3 has 16 residues. The CDR3 nucleotides are TGCGCCAGCAGCGGACTTGGGACAGGGGGCTCCTACGAGCAGTACTTC. Encoded protein: CASSGLGTGGSYEQYF.

This rearrangement joins TRBV7-2 to TRBJ2-3; D is perhaps TRBD1 (6 bases). Between the trimmed V and J ends, which lost 4 bases and 5 bases, there was a span of 13 bases. This CDR3 is 14 amino acids long. The germline gives CDR1 SGHTA, CDR2 FQGNSA. The CDR3 bases are TGTGCCAGCAGCTCTACAGGGATCGAAGATACGCAGTATTTT. Its protein product is CASSSTGIEDTQYF.

The chain is built from TRBV27 and TRBJ2-2; D is ambiguous. The V and J ends lost 5 bases and 4 bases respectively, with 8 bases between them. The CDR3 runs 13 residues. Germline V gene sequence: CDR1 MNHEY, CDR2 SMNVEV (reference sequence). CDR3 nucleotides: TGTGCCAGCAGTCCGAGACCCACCGGGGAGCTGTTTTTT. This gives the protein CASSPRPTGELFF.

The chain joins TRBV28 to TRBJ1-2; D call uncertain. The CDR3 loop spans 16 amino acids. The germline V gene encodes CDR1 MDHEN and CDR2 SYDVKM. Between the trimmed V and J ends, which lost 6 bases and 4 bases, there was a span of 21 bases. The CDR3 is CASSPSWRAHLYGYTF. The CDR3 bases are TGTGCCAGCAGCCCTAGCTGGCGGGCCCACCTCTATGGCTACACCTTC.

The CDR3 DNA reads TGTGCCAGCAACACACAGGGGAACTTCAACTATGGCTACACCTTC. Translating it yields CASNTQGNFNYGYTF. The rearrangement links TRBV5-8 to TRBJ1-2, with 7 bases aligning to TRBD1. CDR3 length equals 15 residues. V dropped 6 bases and J dropped 2; count of bases not matched to a gene: 10. The V gene's germline CDR1 is SGHTS and CDR2 YDEGEE.

This clone was counted ten times or more. CDR3 DNA sequence: TGTGCCAGCAGCTCCGTAGCGGAGAATGAGCAGTTCTTC. It specifies CASSSVAENEQFF. The V call is TRBV7-7, the J call TRBJ2-1, with D possibly TRBD2 on 6 matching bases. This CDR3 spans 13 amino acids. In germline, CDR1 is SSHAT, CDR2 FNYEAQ (reference sequence). V lost 4 bases to trimming and J lost 7 bases, with 11 bases between them.

The sample holds a few counts of this clone. The chain combines TRBV19 with TRBJ2-3, with TRBD2 matching 12 bases. Looked up from germline, CDR1 is LNHDA and CDR2 is SQIVND (reference sequence). V was pared by 5 bases and J by 7 bases, with 4 bases of the junction left unmatched. This CDR3 comprises 14 residues. The CDR3: CASSASGRANTQYF. CDR3 nucleotide sequence: TGTGCCAGTAGTGCTAGCGGGAGGGCCAATACGCAGTATTTT.

This chain connects TRBV2 to TRBJ1-1; D uncertain. This CDR3 contains 14 residues. V lost 5 bases, J lost 6 bases, and 16 bases lay in between. Germline assignment: CDR1 SNHLY and CDR2 FYNNEI. The CDR3 bases are TGTGCCAGCAGTTCCTTCGTCAGGCCCGCTGAAGCTTTCTTT. Translation gives CASSSFVRPAEAFF. Supplemented by reference TRBV2 and TRBJ1-1, the full variable domain reads EPEVTQTPSHQVTQMGQEVILRCVPISNHLYFYWYRQILGQKVEFLVSFYNNEISEKSEIFDDQFSVERPDGSNFTLKIRSTKLEDSAMYFCASSSFVRPAEAFFGQGTRLTVV.

The gene calls are TRBV2 and TRBJ1-5, with unresolved D. Germline V gene lookup returns CDR1 SNHLY and CDR2 FYNNEI. The CDR3 loop spans 15 amino acids. Trimming cost V 5 bases and J 6 bases, with 17 bases left between them. In DNA form, the CDR3 reads TGTGCCAGCAGTTCCATAACACGGGCCGGTCAGCCCCAGCATTTT. This encodes CASSSITRAGQPQHF.

The chain uses TRBV7-9 and TRBJ2-7; 10 bases agree with TRBD1. V lost 5 bases to trimming and J lost 5 bases; unmatched junction nucleotides: 9. The CDR3 has 15 residues. Per germline, CDR1 SEHNR and CDR2 FQNEAQ (reference sequence). This chain's CDR3 is CASSRRQGAKNEQYF. The CDR3 DNA reads as TGTGCCAGCAGCCGTCGACAGGGGGCGAAGAACGAGCAGTACTTC.

This chain connects TRBV28 to TRBJ1-5, with TRBD1 identical over 7 bases. Germline V gives CDR1 MDHEN, CDR2 SYDVKM. Germline trimming cut 5 bases from V and 7 bases from J; bases unmatched to any gene: 8. This CDR3 is built from 14 residues. The CDR3 nucleotides read TGTGCCAGCAGTAGTGGAGACAGGGTGCAGCCCCAGCATTTT. This translates into CASSSGDRVQPQHF. The full variable domain, its missing parts supplied by reference TRBV28 and TRBJ1-5, is DVKVTQSSRYLVKRTGEKVFLECVQDMDHENMFWYRQDPGLGLRLIYFSYDVKMKEKGDIPEGYSVSREKKERFSLILESASTNQTSMYLCASSSGDRVQPQHFGDGTRLSIL.

The count of this clone is one. The chain is built from TRBV7-2 and TRBJ1-5; a weak D match, TRBD1 (5 bases). Germline CDR1 reads SGHTA; CDR2 reads FQGNSA. The CDR3 loop spans 14 amino acids. V lost 5 bases and J 3 bases, leaving 11 bases between the germline ends. CDR3 amino acids: CASSRTTNNQPQHF. The CDR3 nucleotides are TGTGCCAGCAGCCGGACAACCAACAATCAGCCCCAGCATTTT.

The CDR3 region has the DNA TGTGCCAGCAGTTATTTGGAGGGTATCACGCATCAGCCCCAGCATTTT. The encoded protein is CASSYLEGITHQPQHF. V usage is TRBV28 and J usage is TRBJ1-5; D is ambiguous. V was cut by 4 bases and J by 5 bases, with 18 bases left in between. The CDR3 runs to 16 residues. Looked up from germline, CDR1 is MDHEN and CDR2 is SYDVKM. Variable domain in full (rest from reference TRBV28 and TRBJ1-5): DVKVTQSSRYLVKRTGEKVFLECVQDMDHENMFWYRQDPGLGLRLIYFSYDVKMKEKGDIPEGYSVSREKKERFSLILESASTNQTSMYLCASSYLEGITHQPQHFGDGTRLSIL.

This clone was detected a few times. This chain links TRBV15 with TRBJ1-5; no clear D gene. The germline V gene has CDR1 LNHNV and CDR2 YYDKDF (reference sequence). The V end was cut by 1 base, the J end by 4 bases, with 8 bases between. The CDR3 length is 14 residues. The CDR3 DNA sequence: TGTGCCACCAGCAGAGCCCCCCCTAATCAGCCCCAGCATTTT. It yields the protein CATSRAPPNQPQHF.

This sequence joins TRBV6-6 and TRBJ2-7; perhaps TRBD2 as D (6 bases). Germline V gene data show CDR1 as MNHNY and CDR2 as SVGAGI (reference sequence). V lost 6 bases, J lost 6 bases, and 12 bases lay in between. CDR3 length: 12 residues. CDR3 nucleotide sequence: TGTGCCAGCAGGACCGGGGGAGGCGAGCAGTACTTC. Residues: CASRTGGGEQYF.

The rearrangement uses TRBV7-9 and TRBJ1-2, with unresolved D. V lost 5 bases to trimming and J lost 4 bases, with 8 bases between them. Germline CDR1 reads SEHNR; CDR2 reads FQNEAQ (reference sequence). The length of the CDR3 is 12 residues. The CDR3 coding sequence is TGTGCCAGCAGCCGAAAGACCTATGGCTACACCTTC. Encoded protein: CASSRKTYGYTF.

The CDR3 region is CASSENWAGVGQPQHF. The CDR3 bases are TGTGCCAGCAGTGAAAACTGGGCAGGGGTTGGCCAGCCCCAGCATTTT. The genes are TRBV6-1 and TRBJ1-5; the D gene is possibly TRBD1 (6 bases). The CDR3 length is 16 residues. Germline V gene sequence: CDR1 MNHNS, CDR2 SASEGT. V lost 2 bases and J lost 7, with 18 bases in between.

The V gene is TRBV25-1, the J gene TRBJ1-1; 8 nucleotides line up with TRBD1. J lost 5 bases, V lost 3 bases, and 17 bases had no gene match. CDR1 MGHDK and CDR2 SYGVNS come from the germline V gene. The CDR3 runs 18 residues. CDR3 amino acids: CASSEIHLTQGAWTEAFF. The CDR3 coding sequence is TGTGCCAGCAGTGAGATACATCTAACGCAGGGGGCTTGGACTGAAGCTTTCTTT.

The CDR3 protein is CASSLMNTEAFF. The CDR3 nucleotides read TGTGCCAGCAGTTTGATGAACACTGAAGCTTTCTTT. The chain is built from TRBV28 and TRBJ1-1, with unresolved D. Trimming removed 3 bases from V and 0 bases from J, with 2 bases in between. CDR3 length: 12 amino acids. Germline-derived CDR1 and CDR2 are MDHEN and SYDVKM. Variable domain in full (rest from reference TRBV28 and TRBJ1-1): DVKVTQSSRYLVKRTGEKVFLECVQDMDHENMFWYRQDPGLGLRLIYFSYDVKMKEKGDIPEGYSVSREKKERFSLILESASTNQTSMYLCASSLMNTEAFFGQGTRLTVV.

The V gene is TRBV5-1, the J gene TRBJ2-3; 13 bases map to TRBD2. Germline lookup yields CDR1 SGHRS and CDR2 YFSETQ. The junction had 7 bases not matched to a gene; V was cut back by 3 bases and J by 3 bases. This CDR3 is built from 17 residues. This chain's CDR3 is CASSSTLAGGGTDTQYF. CDR3 in DNA: TGCGCCAGCAGCTCCACACTAGCGGGAGGGGGTACAGATACGCAGTATTTT. The entire variable domain, with the rest obtained from reference TRBV5-1 and TRBJ2-3, is as follows: KAGVTQTPRYLIKTRGQQVTLSCSPISGHRSVSWYQQTPGQGLQFLFEYFSETQRNKGNFPGRFSGRQFSNSRSEMNVSTLELGDSALYLCASSSTLAGGGTDTQYFGPGTRLTVL.